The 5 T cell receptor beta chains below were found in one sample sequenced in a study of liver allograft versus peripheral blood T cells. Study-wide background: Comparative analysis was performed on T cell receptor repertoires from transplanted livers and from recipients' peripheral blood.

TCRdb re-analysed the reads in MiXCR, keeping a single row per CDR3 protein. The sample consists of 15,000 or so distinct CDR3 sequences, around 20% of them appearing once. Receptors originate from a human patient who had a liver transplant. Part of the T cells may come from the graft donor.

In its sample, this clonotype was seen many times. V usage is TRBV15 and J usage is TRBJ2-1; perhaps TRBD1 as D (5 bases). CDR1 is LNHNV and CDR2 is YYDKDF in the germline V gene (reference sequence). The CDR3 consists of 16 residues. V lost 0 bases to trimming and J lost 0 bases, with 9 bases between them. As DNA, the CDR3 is TGTGCCACCAGCAGAGAACCTACAGGCTCCTACAATGAGCAGTTCTTC. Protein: CATSREPTGSYNEQFF.

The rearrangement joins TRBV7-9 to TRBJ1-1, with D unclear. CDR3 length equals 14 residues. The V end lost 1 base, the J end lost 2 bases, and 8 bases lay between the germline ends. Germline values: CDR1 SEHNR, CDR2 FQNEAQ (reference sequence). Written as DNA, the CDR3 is TGTGCCAGCAGCTTAGGGCAGTCAAACACTGAAGCTTTCTTT. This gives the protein CASSLGQSNTEAFF.

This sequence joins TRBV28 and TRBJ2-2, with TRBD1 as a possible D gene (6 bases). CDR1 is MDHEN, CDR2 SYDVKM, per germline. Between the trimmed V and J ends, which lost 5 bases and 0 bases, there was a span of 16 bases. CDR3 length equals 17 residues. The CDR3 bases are TGTGCCAGCAGTGTCCCGCAGGGGAAACCGAACACCGGGGAGCTGTTTTTT. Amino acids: CASSVPQGKPNTGELFF.

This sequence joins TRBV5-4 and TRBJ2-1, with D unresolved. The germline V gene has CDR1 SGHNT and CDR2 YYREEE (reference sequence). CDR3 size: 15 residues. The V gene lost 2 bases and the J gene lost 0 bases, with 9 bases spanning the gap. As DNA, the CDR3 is TGTGCCAGCAGCTTAAGCCAGAGCTCCTACAATGAGCAGTTCTTC. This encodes CASSLSQSSYNEQFF. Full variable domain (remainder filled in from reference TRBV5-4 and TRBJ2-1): ETGVTQSPTHLIKTRGQQVTLRCSSQSGHNTVSWYQQALGQGPQFIFQYYREEENGRGNFPPRFSGLQFPNYSSELNVNALELDDSALYLCASSLSQSSYNEQFFGPGTRLTVL.

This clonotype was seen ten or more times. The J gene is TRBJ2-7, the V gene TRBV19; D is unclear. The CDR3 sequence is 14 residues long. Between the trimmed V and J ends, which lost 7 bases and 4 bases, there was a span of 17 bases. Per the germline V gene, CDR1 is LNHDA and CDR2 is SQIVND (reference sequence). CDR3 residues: CASKRSIQEYEQYF. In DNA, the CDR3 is TGTGCCAGTAAGAGGTCTATCCAAGAGTACGAGCAGTACTTC.